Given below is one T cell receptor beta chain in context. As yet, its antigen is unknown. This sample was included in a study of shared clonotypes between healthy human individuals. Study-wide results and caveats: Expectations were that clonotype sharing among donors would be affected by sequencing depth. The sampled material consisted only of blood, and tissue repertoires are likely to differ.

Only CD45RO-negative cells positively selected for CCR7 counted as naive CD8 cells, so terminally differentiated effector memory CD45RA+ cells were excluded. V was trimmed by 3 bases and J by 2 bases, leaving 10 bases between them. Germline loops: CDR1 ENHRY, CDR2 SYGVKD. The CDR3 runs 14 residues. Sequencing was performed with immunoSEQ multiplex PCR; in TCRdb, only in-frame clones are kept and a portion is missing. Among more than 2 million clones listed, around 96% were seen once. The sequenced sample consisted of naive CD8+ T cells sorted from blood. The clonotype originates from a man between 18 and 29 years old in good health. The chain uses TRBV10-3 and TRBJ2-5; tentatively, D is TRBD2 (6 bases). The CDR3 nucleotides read TGTGCCATCAGTGACGGTCGGGGGCAAGAGACCCAGTACTTC. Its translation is CAISDGRGQETQYF.